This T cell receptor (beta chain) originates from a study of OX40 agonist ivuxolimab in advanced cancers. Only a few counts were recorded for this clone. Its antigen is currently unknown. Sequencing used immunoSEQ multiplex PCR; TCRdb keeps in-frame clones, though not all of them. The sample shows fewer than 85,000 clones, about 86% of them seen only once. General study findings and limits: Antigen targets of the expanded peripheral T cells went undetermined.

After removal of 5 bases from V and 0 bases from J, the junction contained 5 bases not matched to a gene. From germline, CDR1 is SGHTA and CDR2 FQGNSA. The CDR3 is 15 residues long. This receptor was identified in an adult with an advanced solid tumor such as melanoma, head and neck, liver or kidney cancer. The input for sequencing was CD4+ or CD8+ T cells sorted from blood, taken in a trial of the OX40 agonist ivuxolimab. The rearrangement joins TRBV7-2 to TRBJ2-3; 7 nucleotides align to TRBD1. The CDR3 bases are TGTGCCAGCAGCGCAGGGGGACCGAGCACAGATACGCAGTATTTT. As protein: CASSAGGPSTDTQYF.